Described below is a single T cell receptor (beta chain) sequence and its context. Its target is unknown. CDR3 length: 14 residues. Germline-derived CDR1 and CDR2 are MNHEY and SVGAGI. V was shortened by 6 bases and J by 7 bases, with 13 bases between the two germline ends. This specimen comes from a study of shared clonotypes between healthy human individuals. Findings and caveats of the study: Generally, estimated richness proved larger in naive subsets than it did in memory subsets. Among a few donors, about 5% of naive CD4 clonotypes were found in common.

Per the original methods: ImmunoSEQ output held junction-only sequences without quality scores, so filtering differed. Measured with immunoSEQ multiplex PCR; TCRdb has only the in-frame clones, and not every one. The DNA was the basis for D and trimming; V, J and clone size are from that table. Of some 2 million clones detected, around 95% appear once; the ten largest clones hold more than 0.1%. This chain links TRBV6-5 with TRBJ1-6, with TRBD1 as a possible D gene (5 bases). The receptor's source is a man between 18 and 29 years old in good health. The sample consisted of naive CD4+ T cells sorted from blood. Subset of the sample: CD45RA+ positively selected. The CDR3 sequence: CASRPGRQNSPLHF. The CDR3 DNA reads TGTGCCAGCAGACCGGGACGACAGAATTCACCCCTCCACTTT.